This T cell receptor beta chain came from a study of shared clonotypes between healthy human individuals. On the study more broadly: The donor group consisted of two women and three men, aged 18 to 49.

With regard to this clone: What it binds is unknown.

How the authors handled the data: ImmunoSEQ yielded junction-only sequences lacking quality scores, so filtering differed. This table comes from immunoSEQ multiplex PCR, and its TCRdb copy is limited to in-frame clones, with some not included. That table furnishes V, J and clone size, whereas the DNA furnished D and trimming. The data hold millions of clones, with around nine tenths observed a single time. Overall study results and limits: Among non-shared clonotypes, generation probabilities were lower than among those shared by all four donors.

The germline CDR1 and CDR2 sequences are ENHRY and SYGVKD. The V end was cut by 4 bases, the J end by 1 base, with 8 bases between. This CDR3 is 14 amino acids long. This clonotype was obtained from a man aged 18 to 29 in good health. The genes are TRBV10-3 and TRBJ1-3; the D is unclear. Sequencing was carried out using naive CD4+ T cells sorted from blood. Subset indicated: CD45RA+ positively selected. In DNA, the CDR3 is TGTGCCATCAGTGGGAAGGGTTCTGGAAACACCATATATTTT. It codes for CAISGKGSGNTIYF.